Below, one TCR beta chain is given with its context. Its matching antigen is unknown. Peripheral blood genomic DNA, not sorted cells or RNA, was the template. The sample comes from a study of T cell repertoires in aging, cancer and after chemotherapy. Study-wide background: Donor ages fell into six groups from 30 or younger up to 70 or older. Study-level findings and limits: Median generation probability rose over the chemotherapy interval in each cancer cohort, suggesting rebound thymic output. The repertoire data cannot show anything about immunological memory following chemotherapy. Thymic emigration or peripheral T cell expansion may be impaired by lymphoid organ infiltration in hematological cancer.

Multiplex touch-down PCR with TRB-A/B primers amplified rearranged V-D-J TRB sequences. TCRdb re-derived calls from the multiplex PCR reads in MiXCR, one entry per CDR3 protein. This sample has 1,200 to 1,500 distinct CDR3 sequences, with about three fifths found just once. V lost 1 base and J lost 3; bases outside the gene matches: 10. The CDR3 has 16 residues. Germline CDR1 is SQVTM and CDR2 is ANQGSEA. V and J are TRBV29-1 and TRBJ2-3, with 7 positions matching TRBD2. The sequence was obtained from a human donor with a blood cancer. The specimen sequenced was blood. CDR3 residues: CSVEGHAGVGTDTQYF. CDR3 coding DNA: TGCAGCGTTGAAGGACATGCGGGAGTAGGGACAGATACGCAGTATTTT.